This T cell receptor (beta chain) was sequenced during a study of T cells in Graves' hyperthyroidism and ophthalmopathy. General study findings and limits: Stable hyperthyroidism was separated from ophthalmopathy by a model based on 13 V-J features. The model made its ophthalmopathy prediction, and onset followed a median approximately 6 months later.

It was RNA transcripts that yielded the amplified TCR beta CDR3 regions. The HTBI primer set served for first-round RT-PCR of the TCR CDR3. TCRdb used MiXCR to reprocess the multiplex PCR reads, holding one entry per CDR3 protein. Among about 300,000 distinct CDR3 sequences listed, about 25% were seen once. From more than 9 ml of fresh peripheral blood, PBMCs were isolated. Trimming at V came to 4 bases and at J to 4 bases, leaving 3 bases not matched to a gene. This CDR3 contains 14 residues. Germline values: CDR1 SGHDN, CDR2 FVKESK. Concerning this clonotype: Its antigen remains unidentified.

The TCR comes from a man aged 35-49 years with Graves' hyperthyroidism that later progressed to Graves' ophthalmopathy. The specimen sequenced was blood. This sequence joins TRBV14 and TRBJ2-2, with TRBD2 identical over 7 bases. The DNA for the CDR3 is TGTGCCAGCAGCCGCTGGGAGGGCACCGGGGAGCTGTTTTTT. This codes for CASSRWEGTGELFF. Full variable domain (missing parts from reference TRBV14 and TRBJ2-2): EAGVTQFPSHSVIEKGQTVTLRCDPISGHDNLYWYRRVMGKEIKFLLHFVKESKQDESGMPNNRFLAERTGGTYSTLKVQPAELEDSGVYFCASSRWEGTGELFFGEGSRLTVL.